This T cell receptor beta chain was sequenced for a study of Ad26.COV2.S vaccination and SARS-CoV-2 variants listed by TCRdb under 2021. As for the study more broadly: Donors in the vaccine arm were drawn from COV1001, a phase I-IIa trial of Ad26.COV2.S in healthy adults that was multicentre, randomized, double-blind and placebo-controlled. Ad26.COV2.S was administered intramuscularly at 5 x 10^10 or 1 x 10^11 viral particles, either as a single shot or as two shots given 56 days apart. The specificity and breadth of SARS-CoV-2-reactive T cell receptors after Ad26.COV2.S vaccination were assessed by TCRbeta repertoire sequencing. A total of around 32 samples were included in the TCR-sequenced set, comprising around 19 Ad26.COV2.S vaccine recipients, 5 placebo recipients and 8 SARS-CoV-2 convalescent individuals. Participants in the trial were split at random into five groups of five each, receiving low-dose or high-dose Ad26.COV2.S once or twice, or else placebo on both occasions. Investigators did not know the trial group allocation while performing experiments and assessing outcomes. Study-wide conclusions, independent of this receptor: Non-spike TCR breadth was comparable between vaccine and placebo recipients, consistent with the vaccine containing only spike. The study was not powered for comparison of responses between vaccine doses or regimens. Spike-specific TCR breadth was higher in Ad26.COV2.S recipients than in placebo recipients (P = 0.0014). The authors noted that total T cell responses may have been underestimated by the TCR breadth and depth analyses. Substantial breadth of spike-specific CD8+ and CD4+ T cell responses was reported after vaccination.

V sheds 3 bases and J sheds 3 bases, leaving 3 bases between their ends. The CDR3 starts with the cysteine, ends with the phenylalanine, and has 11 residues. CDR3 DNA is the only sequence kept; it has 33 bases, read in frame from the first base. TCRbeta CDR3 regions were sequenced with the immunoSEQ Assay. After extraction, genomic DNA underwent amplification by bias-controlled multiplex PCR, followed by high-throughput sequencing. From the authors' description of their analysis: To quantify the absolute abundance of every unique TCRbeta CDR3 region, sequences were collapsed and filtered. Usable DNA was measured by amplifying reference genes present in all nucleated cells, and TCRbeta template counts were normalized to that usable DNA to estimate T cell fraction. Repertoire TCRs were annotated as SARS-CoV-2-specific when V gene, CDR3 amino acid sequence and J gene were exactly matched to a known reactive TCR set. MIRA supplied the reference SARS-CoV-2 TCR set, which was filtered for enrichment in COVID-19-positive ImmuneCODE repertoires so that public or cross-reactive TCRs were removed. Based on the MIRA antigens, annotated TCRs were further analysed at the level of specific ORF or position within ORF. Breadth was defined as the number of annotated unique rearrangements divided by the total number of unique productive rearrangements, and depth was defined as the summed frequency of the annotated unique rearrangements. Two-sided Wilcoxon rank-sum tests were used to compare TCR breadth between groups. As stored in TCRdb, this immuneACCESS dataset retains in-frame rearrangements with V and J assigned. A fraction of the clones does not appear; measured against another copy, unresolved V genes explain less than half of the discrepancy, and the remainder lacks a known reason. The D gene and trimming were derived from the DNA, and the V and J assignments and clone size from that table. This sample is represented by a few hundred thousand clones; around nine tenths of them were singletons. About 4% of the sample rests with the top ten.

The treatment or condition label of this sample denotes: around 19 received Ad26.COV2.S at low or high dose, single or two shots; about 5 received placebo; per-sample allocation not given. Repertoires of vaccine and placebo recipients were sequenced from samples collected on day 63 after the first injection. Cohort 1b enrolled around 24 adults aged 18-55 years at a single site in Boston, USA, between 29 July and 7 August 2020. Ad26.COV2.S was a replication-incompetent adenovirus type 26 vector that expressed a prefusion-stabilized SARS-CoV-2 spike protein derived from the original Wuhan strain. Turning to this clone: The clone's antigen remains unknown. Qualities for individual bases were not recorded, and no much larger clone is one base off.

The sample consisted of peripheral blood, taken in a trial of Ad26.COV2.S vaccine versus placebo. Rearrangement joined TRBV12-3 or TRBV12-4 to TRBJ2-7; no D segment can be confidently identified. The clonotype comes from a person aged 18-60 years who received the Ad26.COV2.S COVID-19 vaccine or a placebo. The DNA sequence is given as TGTGCCAGCAGTTTCCACTACGAGCAGTACTTC. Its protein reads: CASSFHYEQYF.